A selection of T cell receptor beta chains follows, all from one sample in a study of post-analysis software for immune sequencing data. TCRdb redid the calling of the PCR reads with MiXCR, one entry per CDR3 protein. The sample lists roughly 150,000 distinct CDR3 sequences; under 40% were seen once. The sample in question was blood, obtained after autologous hematopoietic stem cell transplantation. The receptors stem from a girl aged 10-17 years with multiple sclerosis. Both conserved end residues are part of each CDR3. A D gene is named only where the DNA matches it firmly. Not all rows give a size; the values are once, few, many and, for expanded clones, a class.

D	size	V	J	DNA	CDR3
NA	few	TRBV6-1	TRBJ2-7	TGTGCCATCTCGAAGGCGGACATGACCTACGAGCAGTACTTC	CAISKADMTYEQYF
NA	NA	TRBV29-1	TRBJ2-1	TGCAGCGTCAATGAGCAGTTCTTC	CSVNEQFF
TRBD2	few	TRBV14	TRBJ2-1	TGTGCCAGCAGCCAAGCCGTCGGACTAGCGGGAGGATTAAGCAATGAGCAGTTCTTC	CASSQAVGLAGGLSNEQFF
NA	NA	TRBV30	TRBJ2-1	TGTGCCCGGAGTTACAATGAGCAGTTCTTC	CARSYNEQFF
NA	few	TRBV12-3/TRBV12-4	TRBJ2-7	TGTGCCAGCAGCCCCCTAGACAGCTACTACGAGCAGTACTTC	CASSPLDSYYEQYF
TRBD1	few	TRBV6-4	TRBJ2-7	TGTGCCAGCAGTGCGTTCCCGGGACAGGGATACGAGCAGTACTTC	CASSAFPGQGYEQYF
NA	many	TRBV7-2	TRBJ2-5	TGTGCCAGCACCTCTCGAGAGACCCAGTACTTC	CASTSRETQYF
TRBD1	NA	TRBV9	TRBJ2-3	TGTGCCAGCAGCGTAGCCAAGGACAGGGGCGAAGATACGCAGTATTTT	CASSVAKDRGEDTQYF
NA	NA	TRBV15	TRBJ2-4	TGTGCCACCAGCAGAGAGGGGAACATTCAGTACTTC	CATSREGNIQYF
NA	NA	TRBV20-1	TRBJ2-1	TGCAGTGCCAGGACTGGGAAAGGCAATGAGCAGTTCTTC	CSARTGKGNEQFF
NA	NA	TRBV12-3/TRBV12-4	TRBJ1-5	TGTGCCAGCAGTTCAGGTCCAGCGGGACTGCCCCAGCATTTT	CASSSGPAGLPQHF
TRBD2	NA	TRBV20-1	TRBJ2-1	TGCAGTGCTATAGGACTAGCGGGAGGGCTGGATGAGCAGTTCTTC	CSAIGLAGGLDEQFF
NA	NA	TRBV6-6	TRBJ2-7	TGTGCCAGCAAGACCCGTGGGGGGATGTCCTACGAGCAGTACTTC	CASKTRGGMSYEQYF
NA	few	TRBV9	TRBJ1-1	TGTGCCAGCAGCGTAGGATCCTTTACTGAAGCTTTCTTT	CASSVGSFTEAFF
NA	few	TRBV4-2	TRBJ2-7	TGTGCCAGCAGCCACACAGGGCAGGTATCCTACGAGCAGTACTTC	CASSHTGQVSYEQYF
TRBD2	NA	TRBV13	TRBJ2-1	TGTGCCAGCAGCCAGGACCCCCTAGCGGGAGGCCCCCATGAGCAGTTCTTC	CASSQDPLAGGPHEQFF
NA	NA	TRBV30	TRBJ1-4	TGTGCCACCTTTGGGGGCGCGGAACTGTTTTTT	CATFGGAELFF
TRBD2	NA	TRBV5-1	TRBJ2-1	TGCGCCAGCACCCTTTCGATAGCGGGAGGTGAGCAGTTCTTC	CASTLSIAGGEQFF
NA	once	TRBV2	TRBJ2-1	TGTGCCAGCAGTGAGCTAGGGGGTATTGAGCAGTTCTTC	CASSELGGIEQFF
TRBD1	NA	TRBV6-5	TRBJ2-2	TGTGCCAGCAGTTTGACAGGGGAACCCCCCGGGGAGCTGTTTTTT	CASSLTGEPPGELFF
NA	NA	TRBV12-3/TRBV12-4	TRBJ1-1	TGTGCCAGCAGTTTACCCATACAGGAGATCATGAACACTGAGGCTTTCTTT	CASSLPIQEIMNTEAFF
NA	NA	TRBV5-4	TRBJ1-2	TGTGCCAGCAGCTTGGGCGGCTGGAATAGTGGCTACACCTTC	CASSLGGWNSGYTF
NA	NA	TRBV9	TRBJ2-7	TGTGCCAGCAGCCCGGGCCGGGTCCCGAACGAGCAGTACTTC	CASSPGRVPNEQYF
NA	NA	TRBV28	TRBJ1-6	TGTGCCAGCAGTAGTTTTGGGTCACCCCTCCACTTT	CASSSFGSPLHF
NA	many	TRBV20-1	TRBJ2-7	TGCAGTTCCCGTGGGGCAGGCTCCTACGAGCAGTACTTC	CSSRGAGSYEQYF
TRBD2	many	TRBV28	TRBJ2-7	TGTGCCAGCAGTTTAGGGGATTTGGGGGGGAGGCCGTACGAGCAGTACTTC	CASSLGDLGGRPYEQYF
TRBD2	NA	TRBV20-1	TRBJ2-1	TGCAGTGCTTTCGGGTGGTTAGCGGGAGGCCAAGAGACCCAGTTCTTC	CSAFGWLAGGQETQFF
NA	few	TRBV14	TRBJ2-5	TGTGCCAGCAGCCAAGTGGACGAGACCCAGTACTTC	CASSQVDETQYF
NA	NA	TRBV6-5	TRBJ2-7	TGTGCCGCCTTTGGGGCCTACGAGCAGTACTTC	CAAFGAYEQYF
TRBD2	NA	TRBV2	TRBJ2-1	TGTGCCAGCAGTGTAGGGAGGGCCTTTGGCAATGAGCAGTTCTTC	CASSVGRAFGNEQFF
NA	NA	TRBV5-1	TRBJ2-2	TGCGCCAGCAGCTTGGGACCGGGCGGGGAGCTGTTTTTT	CASSLGPGGELFF
NA	few	TRBV11-2	TRBJ2-1	TGTGCCAGCAGCTCTTACGAGAGCTCCTACAATGAGCAGTTCTTC	CASSSYESSYNEQFF
TRBD2	few	TRBV5-1	TRBJ2-3	TGCGCCAGCAGCTTTTGGCGGGAGGCGCCCACAGATACGCAGTATTTT	CASSFWREAPTDTQYF